Listed below are T cell receptor beta chains from one sample, sequenced in a study of Graves' ophthalmopathy and Graves' hyperthyroidism. TCRdb re-called the multiplex PCR reads with MiXCR, one entry per CDR3 protein. The table lists about 550,000 distinct CDR3 sequences, 35% to 45% of them singletons. Material for sequencing was peripheral blood or thyroid tissue (not recorded which). Receptor source: an adult man with Graves' hyperthyroidism. CDR3s include the opening cysteine and the closing phenylalanine or tryptophan. Fields, in order: J gene, D gene, V gene, clone size, CDR3 DNA, CDR3 protein. The D gene is left open where the match is weak. Size tells how often a clone was seen (once, few, many) or the class of an expanded clone, and some rows leave it out.

>TRBJ2-2|NA|TRBV6-1|NA
TGTGCCAGCAGTATTTGGCCAAAGGGCGACACCGGGGAGCTGTTTTTT
CASSIWPKGDTGELFF
>TRBJ2-7|TRBD1|TRBV20-1|many
TGCAGTGCTAGAGTTGGGACAGGGGTAATGGGCGAGCAGTACTTC
CSARVGTGVMGEQYF
>TRBJ2-6|TRBD1|TRBV29-1|many
TGCAGCGTTGGGGACAGGGGAACCTCTGGGGCCAACGTCCTGACTTTC
CSVGDRGTSGANVLTF
>TRBJ2-7|TRBD2|TRBV10-3|NA
TGTGCCATCAGTCAGACTAGCGGGAGATCTCTCGAGCAGTACTTC
CAISQTSGRSLEQYF
>TRBJ1-1|NA|TRBV7-9|many
TGTGCCAGCACCCGTATACAGGAGTGGGTTAAGAACACTGAAGCTTTCTTT
CASTRIQEWVKNTEAFF
>TRBJ2-2|TRBD2|TRBV29-1|NA
TGCAGCGTGGAGCCTAGGACTAGCCACGGGGAGCTGTTTTTT
CSVEPRTSHGELFF
>TRBJ1-4|TRBD1|TRBV5-1|many
TGCGCCAGCAGCCTAGAGGACAGGGTACTGTTTTTT
CASSLEDRVLFF
>TRBJ1-3|TRBD1|TRBV29-1|NA
TGCAGCGAAGGGCAAGGGACAGGGGGCTCTGGAAACACCATATATTTT
CSEGQGTGGSGNTIYF
>TRBJ2-3|TRBD2|TRBV7-2|few
TGTGCCAGCAGCTTAGATCGTTTCCGGACTAGCGGGAGGGCTGGAGATACGCAGTATTTT
CASSLDRFRTSGRAGDTQYF
>TRBJ1-4|NA|TRBV7-9|NA
TGTGCCAGCAGCCTAAGCACCGGGACTAATGAAAAACTGTTTTTT
CASSLSTGTNEKLFF
>TRBJ1-2|NA|TRBV2|NA
TGTGCCAGCAGTGGGATTATTGACTATGGCTACACCTTC
CASSGIIDYGYTF
>TRBJ2-1|NA|TRBV7-9|few
TGTGCCAGCAGCACCCCAGCAGGTGAGCAGTTCTTC
CASSTPAGEQFF